Included here is one TCR beta chain sequence, with context. The sample belongs to a study of blood T cell repertoires in COVID-19. On the study more broadly: The United States, Italy and Spain provided the acute and convalescent COVID-19 samples. In each case, the material was cDNA or gDNA derived from T cells, B-cell-depleted T cells, or PBMCs.

Seattle cases were enrolled at active infection and followed longitudinally. From germline, CDR1 is MDHEN and CDR2 SYDVKM. V shed 7 bases, J shed 3 bases, and the junction held 9 bases outside the gene matches. The CDR3 extends over 16 amino acids. Study processing details: Amplification of reference gene primers provided the estimated nucleated cell counts. Clones were sequenced by immunoSEQ multiplex PCR, and TCRdb holds only the in-frame ones, with some missing. V, J and clone size derive from that table, while D and trimming were established from the DNA sequence. The sample has about 250,000 clones, approximately 85% seen once; the top ten hold approximately 6.2%.

Sample: peripheral blood. This receptor was identified in an elderly woman with COVID-19, enrolled during active disease. This chain joins TRBV28 and TRBJ1-5; TRBD1 matches 10 bases. CDR3 bases: TGTGCCAGCATACTATCCCGACAGGGGGCCAATCAGCCCCAGCATTTT. It specifies CASILSRQGANQPQHF.